Listed below are T cell receptor beta chains from one sample, sequenced in a study of naive and memory T cell subsets. From the UMI-ligation and nested PCR reads, TCRdb called clonotypes with MiXCR, one entry per CDR3 protein. The sample has approximately 5,100 distinct CDR3 sequences; about 6.5% are singletons. Sequencing input: effector memory CD8+ T cells from blood. The receptors originated from a human donor in good health. Both conserved end residues are part of each CDR3. A D gene is named only where the DNA matches it firmly. Expanded clones get a size class; other rows say once, few or many, or leave the size out.

NA NA TRBJ2-1 TRBV6-2/TRBV6-3 CASSHRAENEQFF TGTGCCAGCAGTCACAGGGCGGAAAATGAGCAGTTCTTC
NA medium-sized TRBJ1-5 TRBV15 CATSRDRDPNQPQHF TGTGCCACCAGCAGAGATAGGGACCCGAATCAGCCCCAGCATTTT
TRBD1 few TRBJ2-3 TRBV6-2/TRBV6-3 CASSPGQGADTQYF TGTGCCAGCAGTCCCGGACAGGGGGCAGATACGCAGTATTTT
NA many TRBJ2-1 TRBV7-2 CASNTYNEQFF TGTGCCAGCAACACCTACAATGAGCAGTTCTTC
TRBD1 many TRBJ1-1 TRBV6-5 CASTLGQGWTEAFF TGTGCCAGCACCCTGGGACAGGGGTGGACTGAAGCTTTCTTT
NA medium-sized TRBJ2-6 TRBV6-2/TRBV6-3 CASSYESSGANVLTF TGTGCCAGCAGTTACGAGAGCTCTGGGGCCAACGTCCTGACTTTC
NA medium-sized TRBJ2-5 TRBV29-1 CSVASVSQETQYF TGCAGCGTTGCAAGTGTCTCCCAAGAGACCCAGTACTTC
NA medium-sized TRBJ2-1 TRBV29-1 CSVEGPSSYNEQFF TGCAGCGTGGAGGGGCCCAGCTCCTACAATGAGCAGTTCTTC
NA many TRBJ1-1 TRBV11-2 CASSTVREAEAFF TGTGCCAGCAGCACAGTGAGGGAGGCTGAAGCTTTCTTT
TRBD1 many TRBJ2-2 TRBV20-1 CSASGQGDTGELFF TGCAGTGCTAGTGGGCAGGGGGACACCGGGGAGCTGTTTTTT
NA many TRBJ2-4 TRBV28 CASSLSAEINIQYF TGTGCCAGCAGTTTATCGGCGGAGATAAACATTCAGTACTTC
TRBD2 few TRBJ2-7 TRBV20-1 CSARDTSEYEQYF TGCAGTGCTAGAGATACTAGCGAATACGAGCAGTACTTC
NA NA TRBJ2-6 TRBV3-1 CASSHPGAETGANVLTF TGTGCCAGCAGCCATCCCGGGGCGGAAACTGGGGCCAACGTCCTGACTTTC
NA few TRBJ2-7 TRBV6-1 CASNPRGDAGEQYF TGTGCCAGCAACCCTCGGGGCGATGCGGGGGAGCAGTACTTC
NA few TRBJ1-1 TRBV4-2 CASSQDIEGFAEAFF TGTGCCAGCAGCCAAGATATCGAGGGCTTTGCTGAAGCTTTCTTT
NA medium-sized TRBJ2-1 TRBV4-3 CASSLGADVGNEQFF TGCGCCAGCAGCCTAGGTGCTGACGTGGGCAATGAGCAGTTCTTC
NA many TRBJ1-1 TRBV5-6 CASSLGRVWYTEAFF TGTGCCAGCAGCTTGGGCAGGGTTTGGTACACTGAAGCTTTCTTT
TRBD2 many TRBJ2-1 TRBV7-9 CASSSGVAGVGFF TGTGCCAGCAGCTCCGGGGTAGCGGGAGTGGGGTTCTTC
NA few TRBJ2-1 TRBV27 CASRPTGTLLNEQFF TGTGCCAGCAGACCAACCGGGACTCTCTTGAATGAGCAGTTCTTC
NA medium-sized TRBJ2-1 TRBV20-1 CSASGIGDNEQFF TGCAGTGCTAGTGGGATCGGAGACAATGAGCAGTTCTTC